The next 17 T cell receptor beta chains were all read from a single sample in a study of blood T cell repertoires in COVID-19. Clones were sequenced by immunoSEQ multiplex PCR, and TCRdb holds only the in-frame ones, with some missing. The sample carries 200,000 to 300,000 clones, around 83% recorded once. Sequencing input: peripheral blood. The receptors were sampled from a woman in her thirties or forties who had recovered from COVID-19.

This clone showed up just a few times. The chain has TRBV9 and TRBJ1-1; the match to TRBD1 covers 10 bases. CDR1 and CDR2 from the germline V gene are SGDLS and YYNGEE. The CDR3 covers 16 residues. The J segment lost 8 bases and the V segment lost 1 base, leaving 11 bases of the junction unmatched. CDR3 loop: CASSVSYRTGGTEAFF. The CDR3 nucleotides are TGTGCCAGCAGCGTAAGCTATAGGACAGGGGGAACAGAAGCTTTCTTT.

The V and J genes are TRBV14 and TRBJ1-1, with 7 bases lining up with TRBD1. V dropped 3 bases and J dropped 6; count of bases not matched to a gene: 7. Germline V CDR1 and CDR2: SGHDN, FVKESK. The CDR3 is 14 residues long. DNA for the CDR3: TGTGCCAGCAGCCAGGAGAGGGGGCGGGCTGAAGCTTTCTTT. Translating gives CASSQERGRAEAFF.

The rearrangement links TRBV6-6 to TRBJ1-1, with D possibly matching TRBD1 (5 bases). The CDR3 spans 13 residues. V was clipped by 8 bases and J by 5 bases, with 15 bases between them. Germline V lookup: CDR1 MNHNY, CDR2 SVGAGI (reference sequence). The CDR3, as DNA: TGTGCCAGCTCCTTTCGGGGGGGTACTGAAGCTTTCTTT. Translating gives CASSFRGGTEAFF.

The V and J genes are TRBV2 and TRBJ1-3; weak D call: TRBD1 (6 bases). There are 14 residues in the CDR3. Trimming cost V 6 bases and J 3 bases, with 12 bases left between them. Germline V gives CDR1 SNHLY, CDR2 FYNNEI. Here the CDR3 reads CASRSTGFGNTIYF. CDR3 coding DNA: TGTGCCAGCAGGTCCACAGGGTTTGGAAACACCATATATTTT.

This clone turned up a few times. V and J are TRBV6-1 and TRBJ1-3; D unresolved. The germline gives CDR1 MNHNS, CDR2 SASEGT. The CDR3 covers 15 residues. Trimming removed 0 bases at V and 6 bases at J, with 12 bases between. Here the CDR3 reads CASSEAHFGPNTIYF. The DNA of the CDR3 is TGTGCCAGCAGTGAAGCCCACTTCGGTCCAAACACCATATATTTT.

This chain joins TRBV10-3 and TRBJ2-2; TRBD1 matches at 10 bases. Germline CDR1 reads ENHRY; CDR2 reads SYGVKD. V lost 3 bases to trimming and J lost 0 bases; unmatched junction nucleotides: 7. The CDR3 is 18 residues long. The CDR3 loop reads CAISERDRGPPNTGELFF. The CDR3 DNA sequence: TGTGCCATCAGTGAAAGGGACAGGGGACCCCCGAACACCGGGGAGCTGTTTTTT.

The gene calls are TRBV5-4 and TRBJ2-7, with 7 bases that match TRBD1. CDR3 length: 14 amino acids. Unmatched junction bases numbered 6, after V lost 3 bases and J lost 3 bases. From germline, CDR1 is SGHNT and CDR2 YYREEE (reference sequence). Here the CDR3 reads CASSYSTGIYEQYF. The DNA for the CDR3 is TGTGCCAGCAGCTATTCGACAGGGATCTACGAGCAGTACTTC.

The chain has TRBV11-3 and TRBJ2-5, with 13 bases that match TRBD2. The length of the CDR3 is 19 residues. CDR1 and CDR2 (germline): SGHNT, YENEEA. Germline trimming cut 4 bases from V and 1 base from J; bases unmatched to any gene: 12. CDR3 bases: TGTGCCAGCAGCTCGGCTCCTGGACTAGCGGGGGAAACCCAAGAGACCCAGTACTTC. Residues: CASSSAPGLAGETQETQYF.

V usage is TRBV14 and J usage is TRBJ1-2; D remains unclear. The V gene lost 2 bases and the J gene lost 8 bases, with 15 bases spanning the gap. Germline CDR1 reads SGHDN; CDR2 reads FVKESK. CDR3 size: 14 residues. CDR3 DNA sequence: TGTGCCAGCAGCCAATCGGGGAGACACGTCGGCTACACCTTC. Its translation is CASSQSGRHVGYTF. The full variable domain, with the rest looked up from reference TRBV14 and TRBJ1-2, is EAGVTQFPSHSVIEKGQTVTLRCDPISGHDNLYWYRRVMGKEIKFLLHFVKESKQDESGMPNNRFLAERTGGTYSTLKVQPAELEDSGVYFCASSQSGRHVGYTFGSGTRLTVV.

V gene TRBV27 combines with J gene TRBJ2-3, with 9 bases lining up with TRBD1. Germline lookup yields CDR1 MNHEY and CDR2 SMNVEV (reference sequence). The CDR3 consists of 16 residues. V dropped 6 bases and J dropped 4; count of bases not matched to a gene: 11. In nucleotides, the CDR3 is TGTGCCAGCAGAAGAGTAGGACAGGGGTTATCAGATACGCAGTATTTT. Translating it yields CASRRVGQGLSDTQYF.

The rearrangement joins TRBV5-4 to TRBJ1-2, with D tentatively TRBD1 (5 bases). The CDR3 totals 12 residues. V lost 6 bases, J lost 6 bases, and 12 bases lay in between. Germline loops: CDR1 SGHNT, CDR2 YYREEE (reference sequence). The CDR3 bases are TGTGCCAGCACTGGGGGGTATGATGGCTACACCTTC. Residues: CASTGGYDGYTF.

The chain is built from TRBV6-5 and TRBJ1-2; 10 nucleotides match TRBD1. Losses at the gene ends were 9 bases for V and 7 bases for J; bases not matched to a gene: 11. The CDR3 is 14 residues long. Germline CDR1 and CDR2: MNHEY and SVGAGI. In DNA form, the CDR3 reads TGTGCCAGTGACAGGGGGCGCGCTTATTTTGGCTACACCTTC. This encodes CASDRGRAYFGYTF.

This rearrangement joins TRBV18 to TRBJ2-5; D is undetermined. Looked up from germline, CDR1 is KGHSH and CDR2 is LQKENI. This CDR3 has 13 residues. Trimming pared 4 bases from V and 5 bases from J, leaving 11 bases between. The CDR3 region is CASSRAPSETQYF. CDR3 coding DNA: TGTGCCAGCTCACGGGCCCCGTCGGAGACCCAGTACTTC.

The rearrangement links TRBV23-1 to TRBJ1-5; D gene uncertain. TRBV23-1 is classed as an ORF, of uncertain function. V dropped 4 bases and J dropped 0 bases, with 7 bases sitting between them. CDR3 length: 14 amino acids. In DNA, the CDR3 is TGCGCCAGCAGTCCCGGTTATAGCAATCAGCCCCAGCATTTT. Translated: CASSPGYSNQPQHF.

The chain has TRBV2 and TRBJ2-1; 11 bases fit TRBD2. The CDR3 extends over 15 amino acids. V gave up 6 bases and J gave up 3 bases; unmatched junction bases: 4. The V gene's germline CDR1 is SNHLY and CDR2 FYNNEI. CDR3 region: CASRDSGGGYNEQFF. In nucleotides, the CDR3 is TGTGCCAGCAGGGATAGCGGGGGGGGCTACAATGAGCAGTTCTTC.

V is TRBV7-6 and J is TRBJ2-7; 8 nucleotides line up with TRBD1. The V gene's germline CDR1 is SGHVS and CDR2 FNYEAQ. Trimming at V came to 5 bases and at J to 9 bases, leaving 3 bases not matched to a gene. The CDR3 extends over 11 amino acids. The CDR3 protein is CASSMTGAQYF. The CDR3 coding sequence is TGTGCCAGCAGCATGACAGGGGCGCAGTACTTC.

This clone was observed a few times. Other DNA sequences in the sample encode the same CDR3. The chain joins TRBV24-1 to TRBJ1-5; D may be TRBD1 (5 bases). Germline V gives CDR1 KGHDR, CDR2 SFDVKD. Trimming took off 3 bases at V and 1 base at J, with 9 bases between the two ends. The CDR3 loop spans 15 amino acids. The DNA of the CDR3 is TGTGCCACCAGTGATGCGCGGGGGAGCAATCAGCCCCAGCATTTT. This translates into CATSDARGSNQPQHF.